What follows are 11 T cell receptor beta chains derived from one specimen sequenced in a study of T-cell reconstitution after alpha-beta-depleted transplantation in children. Preparation of the TCRbeta library was carried out with unique molecular identifiers. Each CDR3 protein is one row after TCRdb ran MiXCR on the PCR reads. The data hold about 230,000 distinct CDR3 sequences, with around 9.9% observed a single time. The sequencing used PBMCs, collected before TCRalphabeta/CD19-depleted stem cell transplant. Receptor source: a child younger than two with acute myeloid leukemia, due to receive a stem cell transplant.

This clonotype was found many times. The chain uses TRBV20-1 and TRBJ2-1; tentatively, D is TRBD2 (6 bases). This CDR3 is built from 14 residues. Germline V gene sequence: CDR1 DFQATT, CDR2 SNEGSKA (reference sequence). The V gene lost 6 bases and the J gene lost 0 bases, with 12 bases spanning the gap. The CDR3 sequence: CSARSGLSYNEQFF. CDR3 DNA sequence: TGCAGTGCCCGCTCGGGACTCTCCTACAATGAGCAGTTCTTC.

Many counts were recorded for this clonotype. The rearrangement joins TRBV28 to TRBJ2-7; 8 positions agree with TRBD2. This CDR3 is built from 13 residues. Germline values: CDR1 MDHEN, CDR2 SYDVKM. The J segment lost 1 base and the V segment lost 6 bases, leaving 2 bases of the junction unmatched. CDR3 sequence: CASRSGGSYEQYF. In nucleotides, the CDR3 is TGTGCCAGCAGATCGGGGGGGTCCTACGAGCAGTACTTC. The full variable domain, its missing parts supplied by reference TRBV28 and TRBJ2-7, is DVKVTQSSRYLVKRTGEKVFLECVQDMDHENMFWYRQDPGLGLRLIYFSYDVKMKEKGDIPEGYSVSREKKERFSLILESASTNQTSMYLCASRSGGSYEQYFGPGTRLTVT.

This clonotype was picked up many times. The J gene is TRBJ1-1, the V gene TRBV5-1; possibly TRBD1 for D (6 bases). Trimming removed 5 bases from V and 4 bases from J, with 18 bases in between. The CDR3 is made up of 15 amino acids. The V gene's germline CDR1 is SGHRS and CDR2 YFSETQ. CDR3 region: CASRPRGQASTEAFF. CDR3 sequence (DNA): TGCGCCAGCAGGCCACGGGGGCAGGCGAGCACTGAAGCTTTCTTT.

Ten or more counts support this clonotype. The chain links TRBV7-8 to TRBJ1-2; D possibly corresponds to TRBD1 (5 bases). CDR1 is SGHVS, CDR2 FQNEAQ, per germline. Trimming took 0 bases from V and 3 from J, leaving 8 bases between them. The CDR3 is made up of 14 amino acids. The CDR3 here is CASSLAGTHYGYTF. The DNA of the CDR3 is TGTGCCAGCAGCTTAGCAGGGACCCACTATGGCTACACCTTC.

This clonotype was recorded at least ten times. V gene TRBV20-1 combines with J gene TRBJ2-5; tentatively, D is TRBD2 (6 bases). Germline values: CDR1 DFQATT, CDR2 SNEGSKA (reference sequence). CDR3 length: 14 amino acids. Trimming pared 0 bases from V and 5 bases from J, leaving 13 bases between. CDR3 nucleotides: TGCAGTGCTAGAGATCGAACTAGCAGGGAGACCCAGTACTTC. Protein sequence: CSARDRTSRETQYF.

This clonotype was detected many times. This chain's CDR3 is CASSPDSPNTGELFF. Here the CDR3 DNA reads TGCGCCAGCAGCCCGGACAGCCCGAACACCGGGGAGCTGTTTTTT. This chain uses TRBV5-1 with TRBJ2-2; a possible D gene is TRBD1 (6 bases). Germline CDR1 is SGHRS and CDR2 is YFSETQ. This CDR3 has 15 amino acids. V was trimmed by 4 bases and J by 0 bases, leaving 10 bases between them.

In its sample, this clonotype was seen many times. CDR3 bases: TGTGCCAGCAGTTCCGGGACTAGCGGGAGATTCGCTGAGCAGTTCTTC. This gives the protein CASSSGTSGRFAEQFF. The chain links TRBV6-2 or TRBV6-3 to TRBJ2-1, with TRBD2 matching 14 bases. The CDR3 runs 16 residues. V was pared by 4 bases and J by 9 bases, with 8 bases of the junction left unmatched. Germline CDR1 MNHEY, CDR2 SVGEGT.

The table lists this clonotype with many counts. The rearrangement links TRBV5-1 to TRBJ2-1; TRBD2 aligns across 11 bases. The CDR3 spans 16 residues. The V gene end was trimmed by 0 bases and the J gene end by 4 bases; junction bases not matched to a gene: 3. Germline CDR1 is SGHRS and CDR2 is YFSETQ. The CDR3, as DNA: TGCGCCAGCAGCTTGGCGGGACTAGCGGATTACAATGAGCAGTTCTTC. Its translation: CASSLAGLADYNEQFF.

The chain uses TRBV6-1 and TRBJ1-3; TRBD1 matches 8 bases. With V trimmed by 5 bases and J by 8 bases, 17 bases remained unmatched. The CDR3 sequence is 17 residues long. In germline, CDR1 is MNHNS, CDR2 SASEGT. CDR3 amino acids: CASSRTYSQGAMYTIYF. The CDR3 DNA reads as TGTGCCAGCAGTCGGACCTATAGCCAGGGGGCCATGTACACCATATATTTT.

This clonotype was seen repeatedly, ten times or more. The chain employs TRBV12-3 or TRBV12-4 and TRBJ2-7; D is ambiguous. This CDR3 region has 13 residues. V was shortened by 2 bases and J by 0 bases, with 5 bases between the two germline ends. The CDR3 DNA follows: TGTGCCAGCAGTTTAACAGTCTCCTACGAGCAGTACTTC. Residues: CASSLTVSYEQYF.

This clonotype has at least ten counts. This chain joins TRBV5-1 and TRBJ1-1; maybe TRBD1 (6 bases). Germline lookup yields CDR1 SGHRS and CDR2 YFSETQ. Trimming shortened V by 3 bases and J by 1 base, and 10 bases separated the two germline ends. The CDR3 consists of 14 residues. The CDR3: CASSYRQENTEAFF. The CDR3 DNA reads TGCGCCAGCAGCTACCGACAGGAGAACACTGAAGCTTTCTTT.